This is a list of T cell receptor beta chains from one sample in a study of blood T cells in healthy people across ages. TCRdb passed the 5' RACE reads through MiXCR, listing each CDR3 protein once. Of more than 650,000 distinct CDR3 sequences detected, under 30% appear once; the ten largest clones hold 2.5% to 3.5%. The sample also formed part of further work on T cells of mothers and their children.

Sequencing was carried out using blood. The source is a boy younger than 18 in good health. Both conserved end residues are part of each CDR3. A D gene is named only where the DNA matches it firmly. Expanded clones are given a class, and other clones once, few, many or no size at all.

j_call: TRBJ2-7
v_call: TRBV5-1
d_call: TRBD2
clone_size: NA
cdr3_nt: TGCGCCAGCAGCCCCGGGGGGGCGGGATACGAGCAGTACTTC
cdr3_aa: CASSPGGAGYEQYF

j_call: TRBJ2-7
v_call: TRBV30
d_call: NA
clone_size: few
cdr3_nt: TGTGCCTGGAGTGGGGGGGTGTACGAGCAGTACTTC
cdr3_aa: CAWSGGVYEQYF

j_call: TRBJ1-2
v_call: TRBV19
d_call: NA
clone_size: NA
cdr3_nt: TGTGCCAGTAGTCCAGCCGGACACCAACCTAACTATGGCTACACCTTC
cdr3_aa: CASSPAGHQPNYGYTF

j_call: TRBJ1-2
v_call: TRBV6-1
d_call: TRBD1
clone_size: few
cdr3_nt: TGTGCCAGCAGTGGGGCGAACAGGGGGCTCTATGGCTACACCTTC
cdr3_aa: CASSGANRGLYGYTF

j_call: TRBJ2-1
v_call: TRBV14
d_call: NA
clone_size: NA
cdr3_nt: TGTGCCAGCAGCCCCCGGGTGGGTAGCGGCCCTAGGGATGAGCAGTTCTTC
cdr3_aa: CASSPRVGSGPRDEQFF

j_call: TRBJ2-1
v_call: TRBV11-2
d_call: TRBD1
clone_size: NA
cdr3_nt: TGTGCCAGCAGCTCCGGGACAGGGTATGGTGAGCAGTTCTTC
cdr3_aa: CASSSGTGYGEQFF

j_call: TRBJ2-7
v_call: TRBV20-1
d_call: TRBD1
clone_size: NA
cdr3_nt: TGCAGTGCTAGGGGGGCGCGCCAGGGGGCCTACGAGCAGTACTTC
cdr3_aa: CSARGARQGAYEQYF

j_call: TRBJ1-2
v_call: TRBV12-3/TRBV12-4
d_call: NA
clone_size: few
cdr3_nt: TGTGCCAGCACTGGAGGAGCGGGCTATGGCTACACCTTC
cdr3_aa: CASTGGAGYGYTF

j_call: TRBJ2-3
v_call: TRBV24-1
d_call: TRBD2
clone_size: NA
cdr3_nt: TGTGCCACCAGTGGAGCGGGGGGCAACACAGATACGCAGTATTTT
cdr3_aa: CATSGAGGNTDTQYF

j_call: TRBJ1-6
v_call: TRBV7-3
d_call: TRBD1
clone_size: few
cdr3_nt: TGTGCCAGCAGCGTGACAGGGTTGAATTCACCCCTCCACTTT
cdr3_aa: CASSVTGLNSPLHF

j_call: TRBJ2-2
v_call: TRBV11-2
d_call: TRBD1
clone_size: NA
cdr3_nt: TGTGCCAGCAGCTCGGGACAGCTCAACACCGGGGAGCTGTTTTTT
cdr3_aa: CASSSGQLNTGELFF

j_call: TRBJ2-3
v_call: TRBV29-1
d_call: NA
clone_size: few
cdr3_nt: TGCAGCGTTGAAGATCGCAACACAGATACGCAGTATTTT
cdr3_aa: CSVEDRNTDTQYF

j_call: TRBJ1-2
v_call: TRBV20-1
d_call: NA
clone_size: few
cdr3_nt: TGCAGTGCTACGAGCACAGGGTATAGGGGCTACACCTTC
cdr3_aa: CSATSTGYRGYTF

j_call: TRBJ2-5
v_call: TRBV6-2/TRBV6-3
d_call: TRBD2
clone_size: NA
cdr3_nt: TGTGCCAGCCGGCTCCGGACTAGCGGGAAAGAGACCCAGTACTTC
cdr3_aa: CASRLRTSGKETQYF

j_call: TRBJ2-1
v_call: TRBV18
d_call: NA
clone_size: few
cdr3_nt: TGTGCCAGCTCACCGCTGGGGCCATCCTACAATGAGCAGTTCTTC
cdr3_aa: CASSPLGPSYNEQFF

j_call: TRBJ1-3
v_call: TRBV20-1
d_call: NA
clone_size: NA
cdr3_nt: TGCAGTGCTGAGGACAGCTCTGGAAACACCATATATTTT
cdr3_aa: CSAEDSSGNTIYF

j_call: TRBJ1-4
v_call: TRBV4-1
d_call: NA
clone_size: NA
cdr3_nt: TGCGCCAGCAGCCGATTTCAGACACCTAGTAATGAAAAACTGTTTTTT
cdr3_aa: CASSRFQTPSNEKLFF

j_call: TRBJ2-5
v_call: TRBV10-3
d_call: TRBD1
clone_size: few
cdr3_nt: TGTGCCACTCACAGGACCGGGACAGGGGATGAGACCCAGTACTTC
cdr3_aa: CATHRTGTGDETQYF

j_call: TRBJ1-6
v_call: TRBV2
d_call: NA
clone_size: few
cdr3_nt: TGTGCCAGCAGTGAACGCGGCAGCTATAATTCACCCCTCCACTTT
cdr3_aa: CASSERGSYNSPLHF

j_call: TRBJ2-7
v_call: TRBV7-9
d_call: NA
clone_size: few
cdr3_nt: TGTGCCAGCAGCGAGGACCCCGGAGCCTACGAGCAGTACTTC
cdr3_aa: CASSEDPGAYEQYF

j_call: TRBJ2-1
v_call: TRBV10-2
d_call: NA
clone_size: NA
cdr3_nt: TGCGCCAGCAGGGATATTACAGCGTTCTCCTACAATGAGCAGTTCTTC
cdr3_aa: CASRDITAFSYNEQFF

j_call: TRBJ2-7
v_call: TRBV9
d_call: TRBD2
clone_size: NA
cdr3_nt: TGTGCCAGCAGCGTAGCCCCCACGGGGGGTAAGGACGAGCAGTACTTC
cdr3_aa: CASSVAPTGGKDEQYF

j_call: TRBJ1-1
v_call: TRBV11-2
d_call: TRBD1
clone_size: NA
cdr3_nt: TGTGCCAGCAGAGCAGGGGGAGGGGACACTGAAGCTTTCTTT
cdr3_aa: CASRAGGGDTEAFF

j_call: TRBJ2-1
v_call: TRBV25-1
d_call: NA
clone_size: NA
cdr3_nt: TGTGCCAGCAGTGAACCAACCGCTGCGAATGAGCAGTTCTTC
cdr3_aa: CASSEPTAANEQFF

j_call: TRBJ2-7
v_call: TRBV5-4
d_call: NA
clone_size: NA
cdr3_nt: TGTGCCAGCAGCCGAACAGTTGGCGAGCAGTACTTC
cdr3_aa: CASSRTVGEQYF

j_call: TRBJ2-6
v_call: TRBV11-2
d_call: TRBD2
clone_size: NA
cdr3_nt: TGTGCCAGCAGCCCGGGACTGGGAACTAGCGGGTCGAGCTCTGGGGCCAACGTCCTGACTTTC
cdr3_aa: CASSPGLGTSGSSSGANVLTF

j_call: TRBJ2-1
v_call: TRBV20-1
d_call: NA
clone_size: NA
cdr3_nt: TGCAGTGCTTCCAGGAGCGGCAATGAGCAGTTCTTC
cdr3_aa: CSASRSGNEQFF

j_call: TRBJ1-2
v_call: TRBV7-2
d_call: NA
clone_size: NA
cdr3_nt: TGTGCCAGCAGCTTTTCCCCCACTAAAGGCCGGGTCGGTGGCTACACCTTC
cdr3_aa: CASSFSPTKGRVGGYTF

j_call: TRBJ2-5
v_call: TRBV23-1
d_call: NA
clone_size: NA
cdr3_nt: TGCGCCAGCAGTCAATCATCCCGGCCGCGGACCCAGTACTTC
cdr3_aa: CASSQSSRPRTQYF

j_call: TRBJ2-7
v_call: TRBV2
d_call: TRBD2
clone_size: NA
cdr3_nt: TGTGCCAGCAGGGATAGCGGGGGGCAGTACTTC
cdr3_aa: CASRDSGGQYF

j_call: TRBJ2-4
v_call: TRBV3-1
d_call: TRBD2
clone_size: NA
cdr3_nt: TGTGCCAGCAGCCAAGGAGGGAGGGGCAAAAACATTCAGTACTTC
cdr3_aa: CASSQGGRGKNIQYF

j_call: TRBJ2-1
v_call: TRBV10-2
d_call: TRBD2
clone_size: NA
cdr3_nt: TGCGCCAGCAGACCACTAGCGGGGTCCTCCTACAATGAGCAGTTCTTC
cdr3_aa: CASRPLAGSSYNEQFF

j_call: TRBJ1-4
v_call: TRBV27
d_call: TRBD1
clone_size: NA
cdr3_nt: TGTGCCAGCAGTCCGTCAGGGGGCACTAATGAAAAACTGTTTTTT
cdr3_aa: CASSPSGGTNEKLFF

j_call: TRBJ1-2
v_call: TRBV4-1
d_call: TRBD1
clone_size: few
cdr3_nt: TGCGCCAGCAGCCCATGGACAGGGTATGGCTACACCTTC
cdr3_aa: CASSPWTGYGYTF

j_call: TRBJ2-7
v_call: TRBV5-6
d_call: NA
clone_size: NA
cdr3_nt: TGTGCCAGCAGTTTTCTGAGGATGGGGAACGAGCAGTACTTC
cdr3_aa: CASSFLRMGNEQYF

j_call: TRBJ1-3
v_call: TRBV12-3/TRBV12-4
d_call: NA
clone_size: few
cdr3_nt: TGTGCCAGCAATCCTGCCTTGCGGAGCTCTGGAAACACCATATATTTT
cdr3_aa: CASNPALRSSGNTIYF

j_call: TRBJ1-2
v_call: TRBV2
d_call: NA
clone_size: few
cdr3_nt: TGTGCCAGCAGGGAGGCAGGTTCGATCTATGGCTACACCTTC
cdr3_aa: CASREAGSIYGYTF

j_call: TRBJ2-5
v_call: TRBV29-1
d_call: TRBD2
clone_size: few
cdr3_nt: TGCAGCGTGGGACTAGCGAGTGAGACCCAGTACTTC
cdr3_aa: CSVGLASETQYF

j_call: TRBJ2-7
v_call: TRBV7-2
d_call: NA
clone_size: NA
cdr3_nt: TGTGCCAGCAGCTGGAAAAGCTCCTACGAGCAGTACTTC
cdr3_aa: CASSWKSSYEQYF

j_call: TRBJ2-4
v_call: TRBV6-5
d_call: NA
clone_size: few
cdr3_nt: TGTGCCACCAATGAATTGGGGGGAGCCAAAAACATTCAGTACTTC
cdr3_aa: CATNELGGAKNIQYF